The rows below give T cell receptor beta chains drawn from one sample of a study of T cells in Graves' hyperthyroidism and ophthalmopathy. TCRdb used MiXCR to reprocess the multiplex PCR reads, holding one entry per CDR3 protein. Here the sample spans hundreds of thousands of distinct CDR3 sequences, about 14% being singletons. Sequencing was carried out using blood. Receptor source: a woman aged 35 to 49 with Graves' ophthalmopathy. The CDR3 runs from the conserved cysteine through the conserved F or W. D genes are given only for firm matches. The size of a clone is reported for some rows only, either as once, few or many, or as a class for expanded clones.

size | J | D | length | V | CDR3 | DNA
many | TRBJ2-2 | . | 11 | TRBV29-1 | CSVEMAGELFF | TGCAGCGTTGAAATGGCCGGGGAGCTGTTTTTT
few | TRBJ1-3 | . | 14 | TRBV28 | CASKSSSSGNTIYF | TGTGCCAGCAAGTCTTCCAGCTCTGGAAACACCATATATTTT
many | TRBJ1-1 | TRBD1 | 15 | TRBV6-5 | CASSYSADRGTEAFF | TGTGCCAGCAGTTACTCCGCGGACAGGGGCACTGAAGCTTTCTTT
few | TRBJ2-7 | TRBD2 | 14 | TRBV28 | CASSQTSGLYEQYF | TGTGCCAGCAGTCAGACTAGCGGCCTCTACGAGCAGTACTTC
few | TRBJ1-3 | TRBD1 | 15 | TRBV19 | CASSVGTGTGNTIYF | TGTGCCAGTAGTGTCGGGACAGGTACTGGAAACACCATATATTTT
many | TRBJ2-2 | . | 15 | TRBV28 | CASSFEKGYTGELFF | TGTGCCAGCAGTTTCGAGAAGGGTTACACCGGGGAGCTGTTTTTT
. | TRBJ1-1 | . | 14 | TRBV27 | CASSSRVGWTEAFF | TGTGCCAGCAGTTCCCGGGTGGGATGGACTGAAGCTTTCTTT
many | TRBJ1-2 | . | 15 | TRBV27 | CASSPALGQFYGYTF | TGTGCCAGCAGCCCAGCCCTCGGACAGTTCTATGGCTACACCTTC
many | TRBJ2-5 | TRBD2 | 12 | TRBV20-1 | CSWTSGVETQYF | TGCAGTTGGACTAGCGGGGTAGAGACCCAGTACTTC
. | TRBJ2-7 | . | 14 | TRBV9 | CASSTGRTPYEQYF | TGTGCCAGCAGCACGGGACGGACCCCCTACGAGCAGTACTTC
many | TRBJ1-5 | TRBD1 | 16 | TRBV28 | CASSHYRGYSNQPQHF | TGTGCCAGCAGCCATTACAGGGGCTATAGCAATCAGCCCCAGCATTTT
many | TRBJ1-2 | . | 14 | TRBV29-1 | CSTISIGTNYGYTF | TGCAGCACAATATCAATAGGAACCAACTATGGCTACACCTTC
many | TRBJ2-2 | TRBD1 | 17 | TRBV28 | CASSFRVTGTATGELFF | TGTGCCAGCAGTTTTCGGGTGACAGGGACCGCTACCGGGGAGCTGTTTTTT
. | TRBJ1-5 | . | 13 | TRBV12-3/TRBV12-4 | CASNRDIDQPQHF | TGTGCCAGCAACCGGGACATCGATCAGCCCCAGCATTTT
many | TRBJ1-6 | . | 15 | TRBV27 | CASSPTQGPNSPLHF | TGTGCCAGCAGTCCGACACAGGGTCCGAATTCACCCCTCCACTTT
many | TRBJ1-3 | . | 14 | TRBV7-2 | CASSLLGNGNTIYF | TGTGCCAGCAGCTTACTGGGTAACGGAAACACCATATATTTT
few | TRBJ2-7 | . | 12 | TRBV19 | CASSGAGFEQYF | TGTGCCAGTAGTGGGGCAGGGTTCGAGCAGTACTTC
many | TRBJ1-1 | . | 13 | TRBV11-2 | CASSLDRVTEAFF | TGTGCCAGCAGCTTAGATCGGGTCACTGAAGCTTTCTTT
. | TRBJ1-6 | TRBD1 | 13 | TRBV12-3/TRBV12-4 | CASSTGQGANLHF | TGTGCCAGCAGCACCGGACAGGGGGCAAACCTCCACTTT
few | TRBJ2-7 | . | 15 | TRBV19 | CASSISTAVPYEQYF | TGTGCCAGTAGTATATCTACAGCTGTGCCCTACGAGCAGTACTTC
. | TRBJ1-2 | . | 18 | TRBV29-1 | CSVERGHPKQGQGYGYTF | TGCAGCGTGGAGCGCGGCCACCCCAAACAGGGTCAGGGGTATGGCTACACCTTC
many | TRBJ1-6 | TRBD1 | 16 | TRBV6-1 | CASTGQGQLPNSPLHF | TGTGCCAGCACAGGACAGGGACAGCTACCCAATTCACCCCTCCACTTT
few | TRBJ2-5 | TRBD1 | 16 | TRBV18 | CASSSFTGTARETQYF | TGTGCCAGCTCATCCTTTACCGGGACAGCACGGGAGACCCAGTACTTC
many | TRBJ1-2 | TRBD1 | 14 | TRBV6-2/TRBV6-3 | CASSRHRGNYGYTF | TGTGCCAGCAGTCGCCACAGGGGGAACTATGGCTACACCTTC
. | TRBJ2-4 | . | 14 | TRBV12-3/TRBV12-4 | CASSPGRVKNIQYF | TGTGCCAGCTCCCCGGGCAGAGTAAAAAACATTCAGTACTTC
few | TRBJ2-5 | . | 14 | TRBV3-1 | CASSQARLSETQYF | TGTGCCAGCAGCCAAGCCAGATTGTCGGAGACCCAGTACTTC
. | TRBJ1-2 | TRBD1 | 16 | TRBV11-1 | CASSSTGQAVTYGYTF | TGTGCCAGCAGCTCAACCGGACAGGCAGTAACCTATGGCTACACCTTC
many | TRBJ2-7 | . | 14 | TRBV28 | CASSKDRIPYEQYF | TGTGCCAGCAGCAAGGACAGAATTCCCTACGAGCAGTACTTC
many | TRBJ1-1 | . | 13 | TRBV7-9 | CASSPPVDTEAFF | TGTGCCAGCAGCCCCCCGGTTGACACTGAAGCTTTCTTT
. | TRBJ1-2 | TRBD1 | 17 | TRBV29-1 | CSVEDLNRGKGFYGYTF | TGCAGCGTTGAAGACCTGAACAGGGGGAAGGGTTTCTATGGCTACACCTTC
many | TRBJ2-7 | . | 17 | TRBV10-3 | CAISESSRQGGAEEQYF | TGTGCCATCAGTGAGTCGAGTAGACAAGGCGGCGCGGAGGAGCAGTACTTC
. | TRBJ1-5 | TRBD1 | 13 | TRBV19 | CASGQGVAQPQHF | TGTGCCAGTGGACAGGGCGTCGCTCAGCCCCAGCATTTT
. | TRBJ2-7 | . | 16 | TRBV4-1 | CASSQVAGSLSYEQYF | TGCGCCAGCAGCCAAGTGGCAGGGAGCCTTTCCTACGAGCAGTACTTC
many | TRBJ2-7 | TRBD1 | 14 | TRBV29-1 | CSVEDEQGAYEQYF | TGCAGCGTTGAAGACGAGCAGGGGGCGTACGAGCAGTACTTC
. | TRBJ1-2 | TRBD1 | 14 | TRBV29-1 | CSVEDHGDSYGYTF | TGCAGCGTTGAAGATCACGGGGACAGCTATGGCTACACCTTC
many | TRBJ2-5 | TRBD2 | 16 | TRBV20-1 | CSALRTSGRRGETQYF | TGCAGTGCTTTAAGGACTAGCGGGAGAAGAGGAGAGACCCAGTACTTC
few | TRBJ2-7 | . | 17 | TRBV27 | CASSLGSRDGSSYEQYF | TGTGCCAGCAGCTTAGGGTCAAGGGACGGGAGCTCCTACGAGCAGTACTTC
many | TRBJ2-7 | TRBD2 | 15 | TRBV13 | CASSPKGLSSYEQYF | TGTGCCAGCAGCCCCAAGGGACTATCGTCCTACGAGCAGTACTTC
many | TRBJ1-1 | . | 12 | TRBV19 | CASSPTYTEAFF | TGTGCCAGTAGTCCGACATACACTGAAGCTTTCTTT
many | TRBJ2-2 | TRBD2 | 18 | TRBV11-1 | CASSSFLTSGGNTGELFF | TGTGCCAGCAGCAGTTTCCTGACTAGCGGGGGAAACACCGGGGAGCTGTTTTTT
many | TRBJ2-5 | . | 14 | TRBV20-1 | CSARGGGVEETQYF | TGCAGTGCTAGAGGAGGGGGAGTTGAGGAGACCCAGTACTTC
many | TRBJ2-1 | TRBD2 | 17 | TRBV7-9 | CASSLVASGRRYNEQFF | TGTGCCAGCAGCTTAGTGGCTAGCGGGAGGCGGTACAATGAGCAGTTCTTC
many | TRBJ2-2 | TRBD2 | 14 | TRBV20-1 | CSAPLAGGPGELFF | TGCAGTGCTCCGCTAGCGGGAGGGCCCGGGGAGCTGTTTTTT
many | TRBJ2-5 | TRBD1 | 15 | TRBV6-5 | CASILRDRQIETQYF | TGTGCCAGCATTCTCCGGGACAGACAGATTGAGACCCAGTACTTC
. | TRBJ2-7 | . | 15 | TRBV19 | CASSHYREGSYEQYF | TGTGCCAGTAGTCATTACAGGGAAGGTAGCTACGAGCAGTACTTC
many | TRBJ2-7 | TRBD2 | 15 | TRBV9 | CASSVDGGGTYEQYF | TGTGCCAGCAGCGTAGACGGCGGGGGAACCTACGAGCAGTACTTC
many | TRBJ2-6 | . | 16 | TRBV2 | CTSSEETAVGANVLTF | TGTACCAGCAGTGAGGAGACAGCCGTGGGGGCCAACGTCCTGACTTTC
many | TRBJ2-1 | TRBD2 | 15 | TRBV6-5 | CASTNGLAGVNEQFF | TGTGCCAGCACCAATGGGCTAGCGGGAGTGAATGAGCAGTTCTTC
few | TRBJ1-4 | . | 13 | TRBV12-3/TRBV12-4 | CASSWGDGEKLFF | TGTGCCAGCAGCTGGGGAGATGGTGAAAAACTGTTTTTT
many | TRBJ2-7 | . | 14 | TRBV5-1 | CASSFRPGASEQYF | TGCGCCAGCAGCTTCAGGCCGGGGGCGAGCGAGCAGTACTTC
. | TRBJ2-7 | TRBD1 | 16 | TRBV25-1 | CASSEPGQGANYEQYF | TGTGCCAGCAGTGAGCCCGGACAGGGGGCGAACTACGAGCAGTACTTC
many | TRBJ1-1 | . | 16 | TRBV20-1 | CSARDRGNMGGAEAFF | TGCAGTGCTAGAGATCGGGGGAATATGGGGGGAGCTGAAGCTTTCTTT
few | TRBJ1-1 | . | 14 | TRBV11-2 | CASSPSWEGLGAFF | TGTGCCAGCAGCCCCTCATGGGAGGGCCTGGGAGCTTTCTTT
many | TRBJ2-2 | . | 15 | TRBV6-5 | CAGGLGTRNTGELFF | TGTGCCGGGGGGCTAGGGACAAGAAACACCGGGGAGCTGTTTTTT
. | TRBJ2-5 | . | 14 | TRBV6-1 | CASRHPQGRETQYF | TGTGCCAGCAGGCACCCCCAGGGGCGAGAGACCCAGTACTTC
. | TRBJ2-2 | . | 14 | TRBV27 | CASRPLGGTGELFF | TGTGCCAGCAGACCTCTAGGGGGGACCGGGGAGCTGTTTTTT
many | TRBJ2-3 | . | 15 | TRBV12-3/TRBV12-4 | CASSLAQVGADTQYF | TGTGCCAGCAGTTTAGCGCAGGTCGGCGCAGATACGCAGTATTTT
many | TRBJ2-5 | TRBD1 | 15 | TRBV9 | CASSVAGTAAQTQYF | TGTGCCAGCAGCGTAGCAGGGACAGCCGCGCAGACCCAGTACTTC
many | TRBJ2-7 | TRBD2 | 16 | TRBV24-1 | CATSDRTSGGTYEQYF | TGTGCCACCAGTGATCGGACTTCGGGGGGAACATACGAGCAGTACTTC